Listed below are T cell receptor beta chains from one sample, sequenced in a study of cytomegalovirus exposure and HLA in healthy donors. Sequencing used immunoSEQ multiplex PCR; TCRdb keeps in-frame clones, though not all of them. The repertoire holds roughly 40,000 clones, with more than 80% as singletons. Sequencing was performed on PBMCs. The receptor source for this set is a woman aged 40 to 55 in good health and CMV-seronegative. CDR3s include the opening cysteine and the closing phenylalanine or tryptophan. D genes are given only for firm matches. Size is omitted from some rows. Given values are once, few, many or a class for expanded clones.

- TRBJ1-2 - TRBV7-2 TGTGCCAGCAGCTTTGATCTCTACGGCTACACCTTC CASSFDLYGYTF
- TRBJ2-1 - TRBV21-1 TGTGCCAGCAGCAAGCCAGACAGCCCGTATGAGCAGTTCTTC CASSKPDSPYEQFF
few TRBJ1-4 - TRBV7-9 TGTGCCAGCAGCTTAAGAGGGATCGGGGAAAAACTGTTTTTT CASSLRGIGEKLFF
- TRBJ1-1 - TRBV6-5 TGTGCCAGTCAGACAGGGAACACTGAAGCTTTCTTT CASQTGNTEAFF
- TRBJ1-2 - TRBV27 TGTGCCAGCAGTTTACGGGAGGACTATGGCTACACCTTC CASSLREDYGYTF
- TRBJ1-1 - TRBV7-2 TGTGCCAGCAGCCATTTCCAGGTAGAAGCTTTCTTT CASSHFQVEAFF
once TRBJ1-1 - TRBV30 TGTGCCTGGAGACCAACAGGGTGGAAGAACACTGAAGCTTTCTTT CAWRPTGWKNTEAFF
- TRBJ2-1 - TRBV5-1 TGCGCCAGCAGCTTGGCACAGCCCTCGGGGAATGAGCAGTTCTTC CASSLAQPSGNEQFF
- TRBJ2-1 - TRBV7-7 TGTGCTAGCACCAAGGGGACATCGAGCGTCGATGAGCAGTTCTTC CASTKGTSSVDEQFF
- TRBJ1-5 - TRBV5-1 TGCGCCAGCAGCGCCCAGGATGGGCCCCAGCATTTT CASSAQDGPQHF
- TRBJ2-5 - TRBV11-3 TGTGCCAGACCATCCAATTATGCAGGGGCGGAGACCCAGTACTTC CARPSNYAGAETQYF
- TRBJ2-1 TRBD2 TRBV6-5 TGTGCCAGCACCGACTTGTCGGCGGGGGGCGGTGAGCAGTTCTTC CASTDLSAGGGEQFF
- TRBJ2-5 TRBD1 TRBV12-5 TGTGCTAGTGGTTTGGGAACAGGGGTTTATGAGACCCAGTACTTC CASGLGTGVYETQYF
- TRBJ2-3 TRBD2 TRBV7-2 TGTGCCAGCAGCTTACGAGCGGGGGCCAGCACAGATACGCAGTATTTT CASSLRAGASTDTQYF
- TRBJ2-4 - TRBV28 TGTGCCAGCAAAACTCCGGGAGCCAAAAACATTCAGTACTTC CASKTPGAKNIQYF
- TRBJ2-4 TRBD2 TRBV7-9 TGTGCCAGCAGCCACGGGGGGGCCAAAAACATTCAGTACTTC CASSHGGAKNIQYF
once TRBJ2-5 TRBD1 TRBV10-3 TGTGCCATCAGAGGGACAGCAGAGACCCAGTACTTC CAIRGTAETQYF
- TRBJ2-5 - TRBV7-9 TGTGCCAGCAGCCCCTCTGCGGGCGGAGAGACCCAGTACTTC CASSPSAGGETQYF
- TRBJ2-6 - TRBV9 TGTGCCAGCAGCGTCAGGGTCGGGGCCAACGTCCTGACTTTC CASSVRVGANVLTF
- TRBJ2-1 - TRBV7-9 TGTTCCAGCAGCCTGGGGAGGGGGGAGCAGTTCTTC CSSSLGRGEQFF
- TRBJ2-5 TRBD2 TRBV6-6 TGTGCCAGCAGCAATGGGGGGGTCCAAGAGACCCAGTACTTC CASSNGGVQETQYF
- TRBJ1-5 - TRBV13 TGTGCCAGCAGCTGGAAACAACAGGGTAATCAGCCCCAGCATTTT CASSWKQQGNQPQHF
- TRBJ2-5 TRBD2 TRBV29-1 TGCAGCGTCCTCCCCTTCACTAGCGGGGGTGGGGAGACCCAGTACTTC CSVLPFTSGGGETQYF
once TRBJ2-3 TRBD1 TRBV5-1 TGCGCCAGCAGCGACGGACAGGGGATTTCCGATACGCAGTATTTT CASSDGQGISDTQYF
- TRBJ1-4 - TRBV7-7 TGTGCTAGCAGAAGACGCCGTGGGCCTAATGAAAAACTGTTTTTT CASRRRRGPNEKLFF
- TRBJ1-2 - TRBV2 TGTGCCAGCAACCCCGACACAGGGCGCTATGGCTACACCTTC CASNPDTGRYGYTF
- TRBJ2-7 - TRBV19 TGTGCCAGTAGTATAGACACAGGTTCCGGCTACGAGCAGTACTTC CASSIDTGSGYEQYF
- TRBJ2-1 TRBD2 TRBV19 TGTGCCAGTAGTATCCAAGCGGGGGGGCGGTATGAGCAGTTCTTC CASSIQAGGRYEQFF
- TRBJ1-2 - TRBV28 TGTGCCAGCAGTTTAGGGGCAGGGATGTATGGCTACACCTTC CASSLGAGMYGYTF
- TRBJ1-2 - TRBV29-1 TGCAGCGTCAACCGACATTCCGATTATGGCTACACCTTC CSVNRHSDYGYTF
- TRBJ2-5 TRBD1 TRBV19 TGTGCCAGTAAACCGAACAGGGGCCGAGAGACCCAGTACTTC CASKPNRGRETQYF
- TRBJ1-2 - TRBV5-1 TGCGCCAGCAGCCCGGGGATAGGGTCCCAAACTAACTATGGCTACACCTTC CASSPGIGSQTNYGYTF
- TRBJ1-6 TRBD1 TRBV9 TGTGCCAGCAGCCCCCGGGACAGCTATAATTCACCCCTCCACTTT CASSPRDSYNSPLHF
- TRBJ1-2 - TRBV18 TGTGCCAGCTCACCAGCCGGGGGTGGCAACTATGGCTACACCTTC CASSPAGGGNYGYTF
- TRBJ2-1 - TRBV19 TGTGCCAGTAGTCCTTCCCAGACCGGGACAAGCAATGAGCAGTTCTTC CASSPSQTGTSNEQFF
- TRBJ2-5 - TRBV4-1 TGCGCCGGCAGCCAAGAGGGGCTCCTCAAGGCCCAGTACTTC CAGSQEGLLKAQYF
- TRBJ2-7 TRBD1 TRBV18 TGTGCCAGCTCTCCGACACAGGGGTCCAACGAGCAGTACTTC CASSPTQGSNEQYF
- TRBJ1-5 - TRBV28 TGTGCCAGCAGCCCCCAGGGCCGTAGCAATCAGCCCCAGCATTTT CASSPQGRSNQPQHF
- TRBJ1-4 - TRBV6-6 TGTGCCAGCAGTTACCAAGTACTTGAAAAACTGTTTTTT CASSYQVLEKLFF
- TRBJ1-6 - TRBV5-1 TGCGCCAGCAGCTTGGAGGAACAGTCCTATAATTCCCCCCTCCACTTT CASSLEEQSYNSPLHF
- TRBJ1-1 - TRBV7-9 TGTGCCAGCAGCTCCCTCAGCGGGACTGAAGCTTTCTTT CASSSLSGTEAFF
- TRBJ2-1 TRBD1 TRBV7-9 TGTGCCAGCAGCCCAAATGAGGGGGCGTCCTACAATGAGCAGTTCTTC CASSPNEGASYNEQFF